The 24 T cell receptor beta chains in this list originate from one sample, sequenced in a study of T cells in Graves' hyperthyroidism and ophthalmopathy. Researchers amplified the TCR beta CDR3 regions from RNA transcripts. Using the HTBI primer set, a first-round RT-PCR was run on the TCR CDR3. TCRdb re-called the multiplex PCR reads through MiXCR, storing one row per CDR3 protein. Of under 350,000 distinct CDR3 sequences detected, about 18% appear once; the ten largest clones hold around 57%. The sample comprised blood. The receptors derive from a woman aged 60-70 years with Graves' ophthalmopathy.

This rearrangement joins TRBV5-6 to TRBJ1-6; no reliable D call. V was trimmed by 1 base and J by 6 bases, leaving 11 bases between them. Looked up from germline, CDR1 is SGHDT and CDR2 is YYEEEE. This CDR3 has 15 amino acids. The CDR3 DNA sequence: TGTGCCAGCAGCTTGCAGATTTTGACTAATTCACCCCTCCACTTT. It codes for CASSLQILTNSPLHF.

This chain connects TRBV3-1 to TRBJ2-7; D may be TRBD2 (5 bases). The germline gives CDR1 LGHDT, CDR2 YNNKEL (reference sequence). The V and J ends lost 3 bases and 2 bases respectively, with 14 bases between them. This CDR3 is 15 amino acids long. CDR3 nucleotides: TGTGCCAGCAGCCATGACGAGGACGGGACCTACGAGCAGTACTTC. This translates into CASSHDEDGTYEQYF.

This clonotype was picked up a small number of times. This chain's CDR3 is CASSYSGGDTDTQYF. DNA for the CDR3: TGTGCCAGCAGTTACTCGGGGGGGGACACAGATACGCAGTATTTT. The J gene is TRBJ2-3, the V gene TRBV6-2 or TRBV6-3; TRBD2 matches 7 bases. The germline gives CDR1 MNHEY, CDR2 SVGEGT. V lost 0 bases to trimming and J lost 2 bases; unmatched junction nucleotides: 2. The CDR3 contains 15 residues.

V gene TRBV6-6 combines with J gene TRBJ1-1, with D perhaps TRBD1 (5 bases). V was clipped by 0 bases and J by 2 bases, with 10 bases between them. The length of the CDR3 is 15 residues. The germline V gene encodes CDR1 MNHNY and CDR2 SVGAGI (reference sequence). The CDR3 spells CASSYSPGLNTEAFF. CDR3 nucleotides: TGTGCCAGCAGTTACTCGCCAGGGCTAAACACTGAAGCTTTCTTT.

This clonotype was seen many times. CDR3 protein: CASSFGYGANVLTF. The CDR3, as DNA: TGTGCCAGCAGCTTCGGTTATGGGGCCAACGTCCTGACTTTC. The chain uses TRBV11-2 and TRBJ2-6; no firm D call. The CDR3 totals 14 residues. Germline loops: CDR1 SGHAT, CDR2 FQNNGV. V gave up 3 bases and J gave up 3 bases, with 6 bases separating them.

This clonotype was seen only a few times. The chain has TRBV5-1 and TRBJ2-2; a weak D match, TRBD2 (6 bases). Trimming removed 6 bases from V and 1 base from J, with 16 bases in between. Per germline, CDR1 SGHRS and CDR2 YFSETQ. The CDR3 is 16 residues long. The CDR3 DNA is TGCGCCAGCAACCTAGGAGGGACGGAGAACACCGGGGAGCTGTTTTTT. Protein product: CASNLGGTENTGELFF.

Many counts were recorded for this clonotype. The V call is TRBV11-3, the J call TRBJ2-1; possibly TRBD1 or TRBD2 for D (5 bases each). Germline loops: CDR1 SGHNT, CDR2 YENEEA. V lost 5 bases to trimming and J lost 3 bases, with 20 bases between them. This CDR3 is built from 17 residues. The CDR3: CASSLRPRDQGYNEQFF. The CDR3 coding sequence is TGTGCCAGCAGCCTAAGACCCCGGGACCAGGGCTACAATGAGCAGTTCTTC.

The sample holds many counts of this clonotype. The chain carries TRBV19 and TRBJ1-1; D is unclear. Trimming pared 5 bases from V and 1 base from J, leaving 11 bases between. The CDR3 covers 14 residues. Germline V lookup: CDR1 LNHDA, CDR2 SQIVND (reference sequence). The CDR3 sequence: CASSRLMRNTEAFF. CDR3 in DNA: TGTGCCAGTAGTCGGTTGATGAGGAACACTGAAGCTTTCTTT.

This clonotype was detected many times. The chain carries TRBV6-1 and TRBJ1-6; no clear D. Trimming cost V 1 base and J 6 bases, with 10 bases left between them. Germline V gene data show CDR1 as MNHNS and CDR2 as SASEGT. The CDR3 runs to 15 residues. CDR3 DNA sequence: TGTGCCAGCAGTGAAGTCGGGGTGGGTAATTCACCCCTCCACTTT. Its protein is CASSEVGVGNSPLHF.

This clonotype was counted only a few times. V and J are TRBV18 and TRBJ1-4; a possible D gene is TRBD1 (6 bases). Germline CDR1 KGHSH, CDR2 LQKENI. The CDR3 runs to 15 residues. V was trimmed by 4 bases and J by 1 base, leaving 10 bases between them. The CDR3 nucleotides read TGTGCCAGCTCACTACAGGGTTTAACTAATGAAAAACTGTTTTTT. It yields the protein CASSLQGLTNEKLFF.

This chain joins TRBV11-2 and TRBJ2-7, with D possibly being TRBD1 (5 bases). CDR1 is SGHAT and CDR2 is FQNNGV in the germline V gene. The V gene lost 5 bases and the J gene lost 1 base, with 18 bases spanning the gap. The CDR3 extends over 16 amino acids. The CDR3 loop reads CASSAQPGHPSYEQYF. In DNA, the CDR3 is TGTGCCAGCAGCGCCCAGCCTGGACACCCTTCCTACGAGCAGTACTTC. Variable domain in full (rest from reference TRBV11-2 and TRBJ2-7): EAGVAQSPRYKIIEKRQSVAFWCNPISGHATLYWYQQILGQGPKLLIQFQNNGVVDDSQLPKDRFSAERLKGVDSTLKIQPAKLEDSAVYLCASSAQPGHPSYEQYFGPGTRLTVT.

As concerns this clonotype: The junction and the germline gene differ at one end; a read error may be behind it. The chain uses TRBV7-9 and TRBJ1-2; D possibly corresponds to TRBD1 (5 bases). CDR1 and CDR2 (germline): SEHNR, FQNEAQ (reference sequence). This CDR3 is 14 amino acids long. As DNA, the CDR3 is TGTGCCAGCAGCTTATCCAGGGCCAACTATGGCCACACCTTC. Its translation: CASSLSRANYGHTF.

This clonotype has just a few counts. V is TRBV5-1 and J is TRBJ2-2, with D maybe TRBD2 (6 bases). Trimming shortened V by 1 base and J by 7 bases, and 14 bases separated the two germline ends. From germline, CDR1 is SGHRS and CDR2 YFSETQ. CDR3 length equals 15 residues. The DNA of the CDR3 is TGCGCCAGCAGCTTGTTCGGGAGAATTAGCGGGGAGCTGTTTTTT. Protein: CASSLFGRISGELFF.

This clonotype was observed many times. DNA for the CDR3: TGCAGTGCTAGGCCCTGGGATGGGGCGGCAAGCACAGATACGCAGTATTTT. Its translation is CSARPWDGAASTDTQYF. This chain connects TRBV20-1 to TRBJ2-3; D possibly corresponds to TRBD1 (5 bases). With 3 bases removed from V and 0 bases from J, the gap between germline ends came to 19 bases. There are 17 residues in the CDR3. Germline CDR1 DFQATT, CDR2 SNEGSKA (reference sequence).

This clonotype has at least ten counts. V is TRBV7-9 and J is TRBJ2-5, with 9 bases matching TRBD2. V trimming: 5 bases; J trimming: 0 bases; junction bases outside the gene matches: 19. Germline CDR1 reads SEHNR; CDR2 reads FQNEAQ (reference sequence). The CDR3 totals 20 residues. The CDR3 loop reads CASSPKRASGVERYQETQYF. The CDR3 bases are TGTGCCAGCAGCCCCAAGCGGGCTAGCGGGGTTGAAAGGTACCAAGAGACCCAGTACTTC.

J is TRBJ2-1 and V is TRBV12-3 or TRBV12-4; D is unresolved. The CDR3 contains 12 residues. V lost 4 bases, J lost 8 bases, and 9 bases lay in between. CDR3 amino acids: CASSSSRYEQFF. The CDR3 region has the DNA TGTGCCAGCAGTTCATCAAGGTATGAGCAGTTCTTC.

This clonotype was recorded at least ten times. The chain employs TRBV20-1 and TRBJ2-1, with TRBD2 matching 10 bases. This CDR3 contains 15 residues. Germline CDR1 DFQATT, CDR2 SNEGSKA (reference sequence). J lost 10 bases, V lost 0 bases, and 9 bases had no gene match. The CDR3 loop reads CSARDSLAGVGEQFF. CDR3 coding DNA: TGCAGTGCTAGAGATTCGCTAGCGGGAGTAGGGGAGCAGTTCTTC.

The sample holds many counts of this clonotype. The J gene is TRBJ2-2, the V gene TRBV20-1; the match to TRBD1 covers 7 bases. The CDR3 contains 15 residues. Trimming cost V 5 bases and J 4 bases; bases outside gene matches: 10. Germline assignment: CDR1 DFQATT and CDR2 SNEGSKA (reference sequence). The CDR3 bases are TGCAGTGCTCTTTATTTAGAGGGGGCCACCGGGGAGCTGTTTTTT. It is translated as CSALYLEGATGELFF.

This clonotype was seen many times. The chain employs TRBV7-2 and TRBJ2-1; D is perhaps TRBD2 (6 bases). The CDR3 has 14 residues. V lost 2 bases, J lost 9 bases, and 14 bases lay in between. CDR1 is SGHTA, CDR2 FQGNSA, per germline. As DNA, the CDR3 is TGTGCCAGCAGCTTAAACGCGGGGATGGGTGAGCAGTTCTTC. It codes for CASSLNAGMGEQFF.

About this clonotype itself: Because it lacks the conserved phenylalanine or tryptophan at the end, this CDR3 is likely a read error. This sequence joins TRBV7-9 and TRBJ1-1, with D hard to call. The CDR3 is made up of 13 amino acids. Germline V gene sequence: CDR1 SEHNR, CDR2 FQNEAQ (reference sequence). V shed 5 bases and J shed 1 base, with 8 bases lying between them. CDR3 residues: CASSPTENTEAFS. CDR3 in DNA: TGTGCCAGCAGCCCTACTGAGAACACTGAAGCTTTCTCT.

This clonotype was seen more than once but under ten times. The V call is TRBV14, the J call TRBJ2-2; D not certain. V was cut by 1 base and J by 2 bases, with 20 bases left in between. Germline-derived CDR1 and CDR2 are SGHDN and FVKESK. This CDR3 is built from 19 residues. CDR3 residues: CASSQALWRRRTNTGELFF. DNA of the CDR3: TGTGCCAGCAGCCAAGCGCTCTGGAGACGGAGAACAAACACCGGGGAGCTGTTTTTT.

This clonotype was observed at least ten times. The chain is built from TRBV20-1 and TRBJ2-1; 9 bases match TRBD1. J gave up 4 bases and V 6 bases, and 10 bases lay outside the gene matches. The length of the CDR3 is 15 residues. The V gene's germline CDR1 is DFQATT and CDR2 SNEGSKA (reference sequence). The CDR3, as DNA: TGCAGTGCCATCTCTCCGACAGGGGGTTACAATGAGCAGTTCTTC. It translates to CSAISPTGGYNEQFF.

This clonotype showed up many times. This sequence joins TRBV18 and TRBJ2-7; tentative D call: TRBD1 (6 bases). CDR1 KGHSH and CDR2 LQKENI come from the germline V gene. V was cut by 5 bases and J by 1 base, with 12 bases left in between. CDR3 length: 14 amino acids. CDR3 region: CASSTAQGSYEQYF. CDR3 nucleotide sequence: TGTGCCAGCTCAACCGCACAGGGTTCCTACGAGCAGTACTTC.

The chain joins TRBV9 to TRBJ2-5; D may be TRBD2 (6 bases). CDR1 and CDR2 (germline): SGDLS, YYNGEE. This CDR3 comprises 13 residues. The germline V and J ends were trimmed by 3 bases and 5 bases, with 11 bases remaining between them. The CDR3 region is CASSARLGETQYF. Written as DNA, the CDR3 is TGTGCCAGCAGCGCACGACTAGGGGAGACCCAGTACTTC.